This T cell receptor (beta chain) was sequenced during a study of cytomegalovirus exposure and HLA in healthy donors (dated by TCRdb to 2016 to 2017). In terms of the full investigation: An earlier analysis of a few hundred of the donors reported approximately 300 Gb of sequence data and 95 million to 130 million unique TCR beta sequences obtained from about 180 million T cells. Roughly 300 gigabases of sequencing data and around 87 million unique TCR sequences were included in an early release covering roughly 700 HLA-typed donors. Of the roughly 390 genotyped donors, 75% to 85% were placed in the genetic ancestry cluster associated with self-reported Caucasian donors. The study was designed to test whether signatures of past pathogen exposure could be identified by cataloging public T cell receptors. The T cell repertoires of about 700 subjects were profiled by immunosequencing and related to cytomegalovirus serostatus. In addition to the first cohort of 650 to 750 subjects, a separate validation cohort of under 150 different subjects was used. To predict cytomegalovirus infection status, the study combined high-throughput TCR immunosequencing, statistical association of individual TCRs with disease status, and machine learning. A later analysis re-examined previously published TCR beta repertoires from more than 650 donors and added high-resolution HLA genotyping to investigate patterns of TCR occurrence. In the later analysis, no new phenotypic data were used to find candidate immune exposures; instead, reliance was placed on TCR beta sequences and their occurrence across donors. To decide whether each TCR beta V gene segment behaved as functional or pseudogenic, an earlier analysis of fewer than 750 of the donors relied on high-throughput TCR beta sequencing. Donor age, sex, ethnicity and CMV serostatus were collected together with the repertoire data. A later genetic analysis took genome-wide SNP genotypes for about three fifths of the 666 donors and used that subset as a discovery cohort. All discovery cohort repertoires had been generated on a single sequencing platform. HLA typing covered class I and class II loci at four-digit resolution. Typing coverage varied by locus: 629-630 donors for A, B, C, DRB1 and DQB1; around 560 for DQA1; over 600 for DPA1; 450 to 480 for DPB1. Five DR-DQ haplotypes were treated as single units for association and clustering because of strong linkage in the cohort. Among approximately 370 genotyped donors of the cohort, an average of around 220,000 unique TCR beta nucleotide sequences was sequenced per donor, of which roughly 17% were non-productive. Broader findings and caveats from the paper: Because counts were too low, seventeen rarely observed V segments, including chromosome 9 orphons, were left out of the earlier analysis of 587 of the donors. In an earlier analysis of about 600 of the donors, most TCR beta V segments appeared in productive rearrangements about 90% or about 30% of the time, broadly matching IMGT annotations. The classifier was reported to diagnose cytomegalovirus status with high specificity and sensitivity in both the original cohort and the validation cohort. CMV serostatus was the only immune exposure information available for the cohort. Several of the top co-occurrence clusters appeared to be linked to parvovirus B19, influenza, CMV and Epstein-Barr virus, according to a later analysis. Across donors, most TCR sequences were observed very rarely, whereas some public TCRs were present in many individuals. HLA typing was unavailable for some donors at each locus, so association tests used only the typed subset. The study listed 164 TCR beta chains as associated with cytomegalovirus. In this cohort, only TCR beta chains were sequenced, and detectable features were limited by the absence of alpha or paired-chain data. A later analysis associated around 16,000 TCR beta sequences with specific HLA alleles at a false discovery rate of 0.05. A later analysis found that TCR association rates varied across HLA loci, with DRB1 alleles showing the most associated TCRs and HLA-C alleles the fewest. Linkage disequilibrium might explain the correlated functional status among segregating V segments, but an unknown experimental factor could not be ruled out. Compared with equally common non-associated chains, HLA-associated TCR beta chains in a later analysis were more clonally expanded and had lower generation probabilities. According to the authors, the approach could potentially be generalized to other disease states and immunological phenotypes. The presence/absence analyses assumed that sequencing depth was roughly uniform across donors, and that assumption may not be true. A later genetic analysis reported fewer N-insertions in productive TCRs among donors in an Asian-associated ancestry cluster than the approximately 700-donor mean. A further reported finding was that TCR beta sequences accurately predicted the HLA-A and HLA-B alleles for most subjects in the first cohort. A cluster of highly shared sequence variants was judged likely to be a technical artifact of the sequencing pipeline. A later analysis found that most CMV-associated TCR beta chains appeared HLA-restricted, with HLA associations seemingly driven largely by CMV exposure. In a later genetic analysis, a missense DCLRE1C variant was associated with V-gene and J-gene trimming of TCR beta chains, and the association was replicated in an independent cohort. Assigning TCR associations to individual alleles was difficult when HLA alleles, especially DR and DQ, strongly co-occurred. Because the 87-base-pair reads could not distinguish some IMGT-functional V segments, including TRBV6-2 and TRBV6-3, those segments were excluded. Three of the identified cytomegalovirus-associated TCR beta chains were confirmed in vitro to be specific for cytomegalovirus antigens.

The cohort consisted of 666 healthy bone marrow donors. Cohort members were all nominally healthy when sampled, although unrecorded immune exposures were likely present. The donor tested CMV seropositive and was one of the 289 seropositive cohort members. Every donor gave a peripheral blood sample, and the peripheral blood mononuclear cells from that sample were used for TCR beta sequencing. Genomic DNA extraction from the blood cell samples was performed with the Qiagen DNeasy Blood Extraction Kit. The CDR3, from cysteine to phenylalanine, totals 14 residues. Here the CDR3 DNA is all that survives: 42 bases in frame from base 1. The germline V gene provides CDR1 SGHRS and CDR2 YFSETQ. V gives up 2 bases and J gives up 11 bases, and the segment between their germline ends measures 17 bases. The library was prepared using the immunoSEQ multiplex PCR assay. A mixture of 60 forward primers for TCR Vbeta segments and 13 reverse primers for TCR Jbeta segments was used in the multiplex PCR. Amplification of the CDR3 region of rearranged TCR beta genes was performed with a multiplex PCR assay on genomic DNA. On the Illumina HiSeq System, the amplified TCR beta libraries were sequenced as 87-base-pair reads. On the study's bioinformatics: A later analysis tallied 75 million to 95 million unique TCR beta chains across the 640 or so repertoires, and some 10 million of those chains were shared by two or more donors. A nearest-neighbor algorithm error-corrected the raw reads and collapsed the reads into unique sequences, merging closely related sequences to remove PCR and sequencing errors. Alignment of CDR3 sequences to IMGT reference sequences was used to assign V, D and J gene segments. For a sequence to be retained, a match of at least six nucleotides to both a V gene segment and a J gene segment was required. Rearrangements were called productive when the CDR3 lacked stop codons and stayed in frame with V and J; all others were non-productive. Following IMGT convention, CDR3 was defined as the stretch from the second conserved V-encoded cysteine to the conserved J-encoded phenylalanine. Sequences without an unambiguous match to a single V gene segment were excluded from the earlier analysis of 450 to 650 of the donors. An earlier analysis of 587 of the donors classified V segments as functional when productive rearrangements were above 56.7% and as segregating when the standard deviation between donors was above 5%. To diagnose cytomegalovirus status from the catalog of TCR beta chain sequences, a statistical classification framework was built. In a later analysis, TCR nucleotide sequences were compared against IMGT/GENE-DB human TR gene sequences so that V and J genes could be assigned. The TCRdist pipeline was used in a later analysis to assign CDR3 sequences and most-parsimonious VDJ recombination scenarios. In a later analysis, each TCR beta chain was defined by its CDR3 amino acid sequence together with its V-gene family, and reads without a unique V-gene family were excluded. A later analysis removed 550 to 700 highly shared, low-generation-probability nucleotide sequences to deal with suspected cross-contamination and a sequencing artifact. In a later analysis, a clonal expansion index for each public chain was calculated from normalized within-repertoire ranks of inferred template counts. In a later analysis, generation probabilities were computed using a VDJ recombination model fitted to out-of-frame rearrangements, and the results were checked against IGoR. In a later analysis, TCR-TCR, TCR-HLA and TCR-CMV co-occurrence was scored with hypergeometric tests, and a repertoire-size bias correction was applied to TCR pairs. A later analysis estimated false discovery rates by permuting HLA or CMV assignments 20 times. A later analysis grouped co-occurring TCRs with DBSCAN, adding TCRdist sequence similarity when clustering within HLA-allele-positive subsets. For co-occurrence clustering, repertoires with fewer than 30,000 or more than 120,000 public chains were excluded, along with roughly five repertoires with anomalous nucleotide sharing. Not all clones reach the TCRdb copy of this immuneACCESS table, which keeps in-frame sequences only. Checked studies attribute under half of the gap to unresolved V genes and leave the rest unexplained. The DNA was the basis for D and trimming; V, J and clone size are from that table. The sample data list about 97,000 clones, and over 60% of these were observed just once. Around 9.6% of the sample comes from the top ten.

A word on this clone: Its antigen target is currently unknown. There are no base qualities to consult, and no much larger clone falls within one base.

The source is a male donor in good health and CMV-seropositive. Material for sequencing was PBMCs. The V gene is TRBV5-1 and the J gene is TRBJ2-1; the best D guess is TRBD1, with 5 bases matching. The nucleotide sequence is given as TGCGCCAGCAGCTTCACGACAGCCGAACCCCAGCAGTTCTTC. Translated, this is CASSFTTAEPQQFF.